This T cell receptor beta chain came from a study of cytomegalovirus exposure and HLA in healthy donors. Study conclusions and caveats: The tendency of first-cohort TCR clusters to co-occur in the roughly 130 validation repertoires emerged from a later analysis.

The approximately 130-subject validation cohort, separate from the 666-subject first cohort, included the donors. As regards this clone: Its specificity is unknown.

The CDR3 runs to 15 residues. CDR1 is KGHSH, CDR2 LQKENI, per germline. V was clipped by 3 bases and J by 0 bases, with 10 bases between them. Using immunoSEQ multiplex PCR, the repertoire was profiled, and TCRdb retains in-frame clones only, with some absent. The sample includes approximately 150,000 clones, approximately 90% of them seen just once. This clonotype was obtained from a man between 18 and 35 years old in good health and CMV-seronegative. The chain joins TRBV18 to TRBJ2-3; no clear D gene. Sequenced input: PBMCs. This CDR3 is CASSPAAVSTDTQYF. In DNA, the CDR3 is TGTGCCAGCTCACCTGCTGCGGTGAGCACAGATACGCAGTATTTT.